This T cell receptor beta chain originates from a study of blood T cells in healthy people across ages. The germline CDR1 and CDR2 sequences are MNHEY and SMNVEV (reference sequence). The length of the CDR3 is 15 residues. V lost 6 bases to trimming and J lost 7 bases, with 18 bases between them. A J-beta primer mix and a sample-barcoded 5' primer were used in a second PCR of about 7 to 11 cycles. TCRdb reprocessed the 5' RACE reads via MiXCR and lists one record per CDR3 protein. The repertoire holds almost 800,000 distinct CDR3 sequences, nearly 60% seen once, with around 20% in the top ten. The chain has TRBV27 and TRBJ1-4, with D tentatively TRBD1 (6 bases). The TCR sequence derives from a young man in good health. Sequencing was carried out using blood. The CDR3 is CASSTTGGRPEKLFF. In DNA form, the CDR3 reads TGTGCCAGCAGCACCACTGGGGGGCGCCCTGAAAAACTGTTTTTT.